These T cell receptor beta chains were read from a single sample in a study of vaccination effects on CD4 cells after COVID-19. No antigen has been assigned to these receptors. Assay used: immunoSEQ multiplex PCR; TCRdb lists only in-frame clones, some missing. The sample holds approximately 38,000 clones, just under 75% seen once. The specimen comprised CD4+ T cells from PBMCs cultured with a peptide pool, sampled before COVID-19 vaccination. These receptors originate from a human donor who had a prior SARS-CoV-2 infection. CDR3s include the opening cysteine and the closing phenylalanine or tryptophan. A D gene is named only where the DNA matches it firmly. Some rows mark clone size as missing; the rest say once, few, many or name a class of expanded clone.

J gene: TRBJ2-6
D gene: .
V gene: TRBV5-1
clone size: .
CDR3 DNA: TGCGCCAGCAGCTTGCTTCCTGGGGCCAACGTCCTGACTTTC
CDR3 protein: CASSLLPGANVLTF

J gene: TRBJ1-1
D gene: .
V gene: TRBV10-3
clone size: once
CDR3 DNA: TGTGCCATCAGTGATCGAACAGGGCCAACCCCTGAGGAAGCTTTCTTT
CDR3 protein: CAISDRTGPTPEEAFF

J gene: TRBJ2-2
D gene: .
V gene: TRBV21-1
clone size: .
CDR3 DNA: TGTGCCAGCAGCAAACTAGCGGGCTGCGGCACCGGGGAGCTGTTTTTT
CDR3 protein: CASSKLAGCGTGELFF

J gene: TRBJ2-5
D gene: .
V gene: TRBV7-2
clone size: .
CDR3 DNA: TGTGCCAGCAGCTTTTCGCCAAACAGTGGGGAGACCCAGTACTTC
CDR3 protein: CASSFSPNSGETQYF

J gene: TRBJ2-6
D gene: .
V gene: TRBV5-1
clone size: .
CDR3 DNA: TGCGCCAGCAGCTTGGGGGCGGCTGGGGCCAACGTCCTGACTTTC
CDR3 protein: CASSLGAAGANVLTF

J gene: TRBJ1-2
D gene: .
V gene: TRBV6-5
clone size: few
CDR3 DNA: TGTGCCAGCAGACTTGACAGGTGGCATGGCTACACCTTC
CDR3 protein: CASRLDRWHGYTF

J gene: TRBJ2-7
D gene: .
V gene: TRBV7-2
clone size: .
CDR3 DNA: TGTGCCAGCAGCTTAGCGGGGGCCGACTCCTCCTACGAGCAGTACTTC
CDR3 protein: CASSLAGADSSYEQYF

J gene: TRBJ1-2
D gene: .
V gene: TRBV6-5
clone size: .
CDR3 DNA: TGTGCCAGCAGTACCAACCGTGTGGGTGGCTACACCTTC
CDR3 protein: CASSTNRVGGYTF

J gene: TRBJ2-1
D gene: .
V gene: TRBV7-3
clone size: few
CDR3 DNA: TGTGCCAGCAGCTTAATCAGCGATAGTGAGCAGTTCTTC
CDR3 protein: CASSLISDSEQFF

J gene: TRBJ1-2
D gene: TRBD1
V gene: TRBV7-8
clone size: few
CDR3 DNA: TGTGCCAGCAGCTTAGCGGGGACAGGGAATGCCCTCTTC
CDR3 protein: CASSLAGTGNALF

J gene: TRBJ1-1
D gene: TRBD1
V gene: TRBV7-2
clone size: few
CDR3 DNA: TGTGCCAGCAGCGATACAGGGGAGACTGAAGCTTTCTTT
CDR3 protein: CASSDTGETEAFF

J gene: TRBJ1-5
D gene: .
V gene: TRBV4-1
clone size: .
CDR3 DNA: TGCGCCAGCAGCAAACAGGGCCAGATGGATCAGCCCCAGCATTTT
CDR3 protein: CASSKQGQMDQPQHF

J gene: TRBJ2-1
D gene: .
V gene: TRBV24-1
clone size: .
CDR3 DNA: TGTGCCACTCAAACAAGGTACAATGAGCAGTTCTTC
CDR3 protein: CATQTRYNEQFF